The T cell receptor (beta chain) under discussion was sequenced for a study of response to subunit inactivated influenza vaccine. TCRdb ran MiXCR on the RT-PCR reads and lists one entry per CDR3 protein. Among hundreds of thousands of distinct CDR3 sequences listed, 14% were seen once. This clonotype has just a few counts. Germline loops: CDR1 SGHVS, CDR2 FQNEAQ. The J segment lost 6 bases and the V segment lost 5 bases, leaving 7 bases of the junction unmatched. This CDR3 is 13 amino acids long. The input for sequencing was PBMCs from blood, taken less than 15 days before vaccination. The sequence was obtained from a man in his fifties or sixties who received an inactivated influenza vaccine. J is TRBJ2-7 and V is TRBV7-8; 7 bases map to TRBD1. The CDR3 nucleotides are TGTGCCAGCAGCATCGACAGGGTTGGCGAGCAGTACTTC. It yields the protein CASSIDRVGEQYF.